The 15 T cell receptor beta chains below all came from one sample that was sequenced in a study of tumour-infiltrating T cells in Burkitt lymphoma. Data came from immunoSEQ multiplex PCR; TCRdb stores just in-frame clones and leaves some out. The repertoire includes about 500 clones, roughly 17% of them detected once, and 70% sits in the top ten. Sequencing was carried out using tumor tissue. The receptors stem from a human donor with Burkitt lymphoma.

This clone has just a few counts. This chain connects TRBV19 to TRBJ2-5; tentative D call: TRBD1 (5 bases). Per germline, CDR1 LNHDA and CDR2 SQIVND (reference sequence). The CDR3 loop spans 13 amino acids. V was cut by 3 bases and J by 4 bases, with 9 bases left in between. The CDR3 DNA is TGTGCCAGTAGTATGGGGCACCGAGAGACCCAGTACTTC. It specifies CASSMGHRETQYF. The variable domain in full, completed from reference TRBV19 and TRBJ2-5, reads DGGITQSPKYLFRKEGQNVTLSCEQNLNHDAMYWYRQDPGQGLRLIYYSQIVNDFQKGDIAEGYSVSREKKESFPLTVTSAQKNPTAFYLCASSMGHRETQYFGPGTRLLVL.

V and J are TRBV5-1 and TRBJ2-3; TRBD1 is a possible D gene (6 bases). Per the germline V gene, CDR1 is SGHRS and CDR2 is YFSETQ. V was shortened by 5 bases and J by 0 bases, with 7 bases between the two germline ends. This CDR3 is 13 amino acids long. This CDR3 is CASRTGSTDTQYF. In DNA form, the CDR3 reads TGCGCCAGCAGGACAGGTAGCACAGATACGCAGTATTTT.

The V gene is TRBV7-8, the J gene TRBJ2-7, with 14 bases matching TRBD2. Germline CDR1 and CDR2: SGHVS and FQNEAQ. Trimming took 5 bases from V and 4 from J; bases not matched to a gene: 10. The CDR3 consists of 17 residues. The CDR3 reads CASSAHRLAGGQYEQYF. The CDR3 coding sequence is TGTGCCAGCAGCGCACATAGACTAGCGGGAGGGCAGTACGAGCAGTACTTC.

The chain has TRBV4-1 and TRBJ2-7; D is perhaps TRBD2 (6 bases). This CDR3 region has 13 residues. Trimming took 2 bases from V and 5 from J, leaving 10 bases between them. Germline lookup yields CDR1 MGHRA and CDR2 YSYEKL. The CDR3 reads CASSQFPGDEQYF. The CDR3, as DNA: TGCGCCAGCAGCCAATTCCCGGGGGACGAGCAGTACTTC.

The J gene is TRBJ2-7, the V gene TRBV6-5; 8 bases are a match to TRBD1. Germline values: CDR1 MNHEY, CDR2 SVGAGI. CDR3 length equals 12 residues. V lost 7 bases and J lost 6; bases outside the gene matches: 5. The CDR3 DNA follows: TGTGCCAGCACCCCAGGGGGCGGCGAGCAGTACTTC. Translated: CASTPGGGEQYF.

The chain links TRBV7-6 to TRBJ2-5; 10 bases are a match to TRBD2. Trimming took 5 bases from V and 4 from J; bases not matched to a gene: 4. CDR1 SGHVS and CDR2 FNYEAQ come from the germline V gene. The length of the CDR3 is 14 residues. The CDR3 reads CASSPRTSGETQYF. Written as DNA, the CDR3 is TGTGCCAGCAGCCCGAGGACTAGCGGAGAGACCCAGTACTTC.

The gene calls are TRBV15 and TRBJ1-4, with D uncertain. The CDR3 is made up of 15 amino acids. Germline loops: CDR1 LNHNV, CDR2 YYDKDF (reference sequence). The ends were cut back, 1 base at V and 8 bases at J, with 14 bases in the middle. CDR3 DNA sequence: TGTGCCACCAGCAGAGGGGGTACGGGCCAGGAAAAACTGTTTTTT. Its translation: CATSRGGTGQEKLFF.

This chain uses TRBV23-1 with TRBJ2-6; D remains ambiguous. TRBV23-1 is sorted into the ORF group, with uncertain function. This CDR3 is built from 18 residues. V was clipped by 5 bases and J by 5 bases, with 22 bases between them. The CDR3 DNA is TGCGCCAGCAGTAACCGAATTACGCAACAAAGTCGGGCCAACGTCCTGACTTTC. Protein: CASSNRITQQSRANVLTF.

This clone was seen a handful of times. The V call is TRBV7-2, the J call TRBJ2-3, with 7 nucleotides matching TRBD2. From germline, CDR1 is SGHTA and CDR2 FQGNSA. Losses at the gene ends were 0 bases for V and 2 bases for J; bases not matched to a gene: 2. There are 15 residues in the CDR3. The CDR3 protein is CASSLAGGPTDTQYF. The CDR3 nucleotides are TGTGCCAGCAGCTTAGCGGGAGGGCCCACAGATACGCAGTATTTT. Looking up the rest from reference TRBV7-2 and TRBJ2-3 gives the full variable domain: GAGVSQSPSNKVTEKGKDVELRCDPISGHTALYWYRQSLGQGLEFLIYFQGNSAPDKSGLPSDRFSAERTGGSVSTLTIQRTQQEDSAVYLCASSLAGGPTDTQYFGPGTRLTVL.

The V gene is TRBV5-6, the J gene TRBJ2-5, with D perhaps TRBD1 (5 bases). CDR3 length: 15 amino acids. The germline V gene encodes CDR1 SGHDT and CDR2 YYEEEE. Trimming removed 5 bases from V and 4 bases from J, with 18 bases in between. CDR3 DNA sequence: TGTGCCAGCAGTGAACTGACCCAGGGTAGAGAGACCCAGTACTTC. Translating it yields CASSELTQGRETQYF.

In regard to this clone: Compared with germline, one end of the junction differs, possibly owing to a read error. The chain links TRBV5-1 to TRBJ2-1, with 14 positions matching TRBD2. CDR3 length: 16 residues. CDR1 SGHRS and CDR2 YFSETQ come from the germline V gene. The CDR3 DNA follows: TGCGCCAGCAGATCGCCGGGACTAGCGGGAGTCAATAAGCAGTTCTTC. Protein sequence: CASRSPGLAGVNKQFF.

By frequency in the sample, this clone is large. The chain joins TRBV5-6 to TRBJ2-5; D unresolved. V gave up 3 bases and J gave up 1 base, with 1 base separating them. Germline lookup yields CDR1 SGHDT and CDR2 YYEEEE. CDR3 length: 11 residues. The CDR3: CASSSQETQYF. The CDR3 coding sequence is TGTGCCAGCAGCTCCCAAGAGACCCAGTACTTC.

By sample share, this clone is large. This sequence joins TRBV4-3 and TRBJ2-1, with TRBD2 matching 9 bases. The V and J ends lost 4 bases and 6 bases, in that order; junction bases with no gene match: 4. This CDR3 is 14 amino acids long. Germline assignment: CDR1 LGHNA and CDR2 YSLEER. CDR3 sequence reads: CASSPWTSANEQFF. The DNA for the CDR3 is TGCGCCAGCAGCCCATGGACTAGCGCCAATGAGCAGTTCTTC.

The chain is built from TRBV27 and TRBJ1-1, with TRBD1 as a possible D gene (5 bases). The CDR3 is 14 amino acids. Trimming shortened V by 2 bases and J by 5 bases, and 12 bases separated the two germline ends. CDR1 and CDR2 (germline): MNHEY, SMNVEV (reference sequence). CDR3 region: CASSLVGARTEAFF. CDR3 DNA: TGTGCCAGCAGTTTAGTTGGGGCGAGGACTGAAGCTTTCTTT.

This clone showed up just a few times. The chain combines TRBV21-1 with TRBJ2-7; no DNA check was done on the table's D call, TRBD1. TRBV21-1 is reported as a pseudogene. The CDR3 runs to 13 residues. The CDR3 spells CASSPKQGYEQYF. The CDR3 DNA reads TGTGCCAGCAGCCCCAAACAGGGGTACGAGCAGTACTTC.